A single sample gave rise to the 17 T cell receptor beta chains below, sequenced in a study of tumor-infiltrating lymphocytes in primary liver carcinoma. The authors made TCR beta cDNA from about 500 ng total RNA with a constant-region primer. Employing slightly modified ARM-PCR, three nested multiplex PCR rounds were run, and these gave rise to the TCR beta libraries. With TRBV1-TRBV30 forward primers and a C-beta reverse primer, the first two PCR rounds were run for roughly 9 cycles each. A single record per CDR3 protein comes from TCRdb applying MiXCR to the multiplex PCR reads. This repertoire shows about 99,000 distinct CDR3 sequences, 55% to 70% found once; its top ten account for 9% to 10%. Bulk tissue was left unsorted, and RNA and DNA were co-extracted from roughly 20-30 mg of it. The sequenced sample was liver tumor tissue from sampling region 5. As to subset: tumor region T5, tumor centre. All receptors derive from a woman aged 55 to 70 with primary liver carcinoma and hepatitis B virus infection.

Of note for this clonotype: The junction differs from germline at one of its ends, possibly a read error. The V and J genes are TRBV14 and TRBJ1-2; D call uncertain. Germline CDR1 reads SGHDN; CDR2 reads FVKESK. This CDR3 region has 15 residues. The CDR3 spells CASSQAAGANYGYAF. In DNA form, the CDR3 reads TGTGCCAGCAGTCAAGCGGCAGGAGCTAACTATGGCTACGCCTTC.

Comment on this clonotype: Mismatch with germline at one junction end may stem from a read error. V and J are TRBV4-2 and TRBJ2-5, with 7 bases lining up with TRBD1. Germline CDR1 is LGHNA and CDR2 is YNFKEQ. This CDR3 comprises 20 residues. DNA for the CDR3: TGTGCCAGCAGCCAAGGAAACTTAGGGGGCTCGATCCTAGGCCAAGAGACCCAGTACTTT. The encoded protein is CASSQGNLGGSILGQETQYF.

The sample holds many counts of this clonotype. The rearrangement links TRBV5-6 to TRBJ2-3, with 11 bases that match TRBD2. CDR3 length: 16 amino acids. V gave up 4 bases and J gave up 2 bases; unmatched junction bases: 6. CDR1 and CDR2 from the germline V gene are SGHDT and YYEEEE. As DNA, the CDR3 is TGTGCCAGCAGCCTGCGACTAGCGGGGTACACAGATACGCAGTATTTT. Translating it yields CASSLRLAGYTDTQYF.

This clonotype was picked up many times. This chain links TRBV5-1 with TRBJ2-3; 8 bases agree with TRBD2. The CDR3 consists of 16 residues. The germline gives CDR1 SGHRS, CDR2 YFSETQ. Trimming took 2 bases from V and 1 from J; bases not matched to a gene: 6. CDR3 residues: CASSFLGAGGTDTQYF. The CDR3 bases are TGCGCCAGCAGCTTCCTTGGAGCGGGGGGCACAGATACGCAGTATTTT.

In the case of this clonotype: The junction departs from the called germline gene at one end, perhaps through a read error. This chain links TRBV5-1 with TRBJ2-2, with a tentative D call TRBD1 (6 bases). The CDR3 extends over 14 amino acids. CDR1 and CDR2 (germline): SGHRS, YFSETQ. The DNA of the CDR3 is TGCGCCAACAGCGTGGGACACTTCACCGGGGAGCTGTTTTTT. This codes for CANSVGHFTGELFF.

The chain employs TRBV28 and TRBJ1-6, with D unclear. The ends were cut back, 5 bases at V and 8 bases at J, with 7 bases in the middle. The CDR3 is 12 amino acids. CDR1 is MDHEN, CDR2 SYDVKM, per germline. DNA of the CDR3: TGTGCCAGCAGTCGACCAGATTCACCCCTCCACTTT. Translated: CASSRPDSPLHF.

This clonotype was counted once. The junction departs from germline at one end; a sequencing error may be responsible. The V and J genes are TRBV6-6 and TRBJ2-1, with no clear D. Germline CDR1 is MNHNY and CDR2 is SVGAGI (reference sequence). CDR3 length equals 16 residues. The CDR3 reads CVSNPGGLSSYNEQFF. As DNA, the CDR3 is TGTGTCAGCAACCCGGGCGGCTTGTCTTCTTACAATGAGCAGTTCTTC.

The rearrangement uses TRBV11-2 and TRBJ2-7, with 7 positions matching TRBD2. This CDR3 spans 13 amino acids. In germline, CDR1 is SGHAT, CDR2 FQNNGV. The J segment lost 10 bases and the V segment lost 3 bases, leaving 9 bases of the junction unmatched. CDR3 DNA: TGTGCCAGCAGCTTTACTAGCGAGAGCGAACAGTACTTC. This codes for CASSFTSESEQYF. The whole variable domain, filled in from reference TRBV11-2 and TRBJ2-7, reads EAGVAQSPRYKIIEKRQSVAFWCNPISGHATLYWYQQILGQGPKLLIQFQNNGVVDDSQLPKDRFSAERLKGVDSTLKIQPAKLEDSAVYLCASSFTSESEQYFGPGTRLTVT.

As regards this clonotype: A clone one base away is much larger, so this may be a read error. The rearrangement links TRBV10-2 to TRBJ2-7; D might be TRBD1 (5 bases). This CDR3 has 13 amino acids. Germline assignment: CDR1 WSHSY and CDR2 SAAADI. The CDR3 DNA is TGCGGCAGCACAGGTCTGCTATCCTACGAGCAGTACTTC. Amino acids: CGSTGLLSYEQYF.

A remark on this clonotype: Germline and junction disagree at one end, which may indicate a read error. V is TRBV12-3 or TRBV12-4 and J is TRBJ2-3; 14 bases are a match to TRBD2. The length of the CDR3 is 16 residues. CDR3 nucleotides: TGTGCCAGTAGCGCCGGGACTAGCGGGAGAGAGGATATGCAGTATTTT. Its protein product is CASSAGTSGREDMQYF.

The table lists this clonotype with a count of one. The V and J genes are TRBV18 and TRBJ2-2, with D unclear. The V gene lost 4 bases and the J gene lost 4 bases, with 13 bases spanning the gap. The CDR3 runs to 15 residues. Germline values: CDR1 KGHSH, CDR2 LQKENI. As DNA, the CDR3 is TGTGCCAGCTCACTACGTTCAGGATTCACCGGGGAGCTGTTTTTT. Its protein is CASSLRSGFTGELFF.

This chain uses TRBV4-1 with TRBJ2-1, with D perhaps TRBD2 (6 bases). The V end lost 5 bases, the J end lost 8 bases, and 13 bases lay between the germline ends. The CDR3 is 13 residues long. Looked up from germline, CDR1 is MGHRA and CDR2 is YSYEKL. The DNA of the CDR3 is TGCGCCAGCAGCTGGGACTTCCACGATGAGCAGTTCTTC. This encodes CASSWDFHDEQFF.

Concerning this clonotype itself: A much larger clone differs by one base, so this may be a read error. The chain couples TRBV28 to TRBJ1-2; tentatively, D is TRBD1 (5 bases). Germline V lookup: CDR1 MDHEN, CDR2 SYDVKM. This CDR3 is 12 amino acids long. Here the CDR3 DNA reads TGTGCCAGCAGTCGACAGCCAAATGGCTGCACCTTC. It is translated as CASSRQPNGCTF.

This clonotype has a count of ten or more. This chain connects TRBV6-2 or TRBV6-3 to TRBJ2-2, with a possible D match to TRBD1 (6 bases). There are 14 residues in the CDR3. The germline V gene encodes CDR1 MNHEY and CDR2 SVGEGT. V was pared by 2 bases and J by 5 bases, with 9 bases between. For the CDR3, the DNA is TGTGCCAGCAGTTACGGCGGACAGACCGGGGAGCTGTTTTTT. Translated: CASSYGGQTGELFF.

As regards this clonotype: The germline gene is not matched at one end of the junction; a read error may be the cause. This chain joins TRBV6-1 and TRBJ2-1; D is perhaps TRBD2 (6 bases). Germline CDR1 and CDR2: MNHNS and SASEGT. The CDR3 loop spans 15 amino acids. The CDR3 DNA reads TGTACCAGCAGCGAAGGGCTAGCGAGATACAATGAGCAGTTCTTC. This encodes CTSSEGLARYNEQFF.

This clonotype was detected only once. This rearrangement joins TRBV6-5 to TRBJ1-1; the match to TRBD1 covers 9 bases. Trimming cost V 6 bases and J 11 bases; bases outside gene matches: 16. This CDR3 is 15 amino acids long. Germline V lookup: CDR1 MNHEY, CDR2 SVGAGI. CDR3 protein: CASSYTRDRVSGAFF. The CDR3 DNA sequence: TGTGCCAGCAGCTATACCCGGGACAGGGTGTCAGGGGCTTTCTTT.

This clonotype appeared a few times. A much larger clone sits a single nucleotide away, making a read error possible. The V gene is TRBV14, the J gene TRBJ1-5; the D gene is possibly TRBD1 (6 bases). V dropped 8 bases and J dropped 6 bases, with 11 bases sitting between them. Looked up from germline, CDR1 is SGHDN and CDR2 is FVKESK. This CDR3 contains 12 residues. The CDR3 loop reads CASVQGGQPQHF. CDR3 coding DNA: TGTGCCAGCGTACAGGGTGGTCAGCCCCAGCATTTT. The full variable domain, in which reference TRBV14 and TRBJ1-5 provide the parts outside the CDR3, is EAGVTQFPSHSVIEKGQTVTLRCDPISGHDNLYWYRRVMGKEIKFLLHFVKESKQDESGMPNNRFLAERTGGTYSTLKVQPAELEDSGVYFCASVQGGQPQHFGDGTRLSIL.